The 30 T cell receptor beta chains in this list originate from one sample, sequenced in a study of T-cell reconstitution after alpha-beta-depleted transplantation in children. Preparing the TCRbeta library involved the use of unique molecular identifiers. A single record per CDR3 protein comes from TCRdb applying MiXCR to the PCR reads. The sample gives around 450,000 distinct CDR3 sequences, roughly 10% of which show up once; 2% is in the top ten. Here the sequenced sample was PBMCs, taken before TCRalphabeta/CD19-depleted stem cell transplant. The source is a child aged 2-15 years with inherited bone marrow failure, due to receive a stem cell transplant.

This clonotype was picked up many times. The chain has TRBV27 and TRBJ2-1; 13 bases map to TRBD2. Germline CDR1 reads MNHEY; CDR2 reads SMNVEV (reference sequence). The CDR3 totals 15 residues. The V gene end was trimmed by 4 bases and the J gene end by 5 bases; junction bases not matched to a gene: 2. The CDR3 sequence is CASSYGLAGDNEQFF. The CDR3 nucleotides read TGTGCCAGCAGTTATGGACTAGCGGGAGACAATGAGCAGTTCTTC.

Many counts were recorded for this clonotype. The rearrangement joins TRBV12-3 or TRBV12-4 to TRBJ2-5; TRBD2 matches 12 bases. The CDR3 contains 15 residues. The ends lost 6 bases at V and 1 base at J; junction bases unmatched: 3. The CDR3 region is CASRLGLAGQETQYF. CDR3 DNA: TGTGCCAGCAGACTGGGACTAGCGGGCCAAGAGACCCAGTACTTC.

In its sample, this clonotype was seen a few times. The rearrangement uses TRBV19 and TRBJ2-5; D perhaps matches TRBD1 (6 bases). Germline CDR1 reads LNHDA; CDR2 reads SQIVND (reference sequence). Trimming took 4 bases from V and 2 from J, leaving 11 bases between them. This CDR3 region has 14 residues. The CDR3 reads CASSTRGLQETQYF. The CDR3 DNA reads TGTGCCAGTAGTACCAGGGGCCTGCAAGAGACCCAGTACTTC.

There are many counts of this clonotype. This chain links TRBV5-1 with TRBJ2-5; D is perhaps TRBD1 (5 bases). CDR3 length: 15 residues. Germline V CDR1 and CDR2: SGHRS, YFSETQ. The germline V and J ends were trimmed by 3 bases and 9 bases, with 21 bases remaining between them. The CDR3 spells CASSYDMAGQRAQYF. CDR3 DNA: TGCGCCAGCAGCTACGACATGGCAGGGCAGAGAGCCCAGTACTTC.

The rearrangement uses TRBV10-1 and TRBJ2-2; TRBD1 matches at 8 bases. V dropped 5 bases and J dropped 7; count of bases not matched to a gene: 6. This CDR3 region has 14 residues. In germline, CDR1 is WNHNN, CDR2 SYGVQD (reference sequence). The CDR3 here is CASSSQGANGELFF. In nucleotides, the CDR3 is TGCGCCAGCAGTTCTCAGGGGGCCAACGGGGAGCTGTTTTTT.

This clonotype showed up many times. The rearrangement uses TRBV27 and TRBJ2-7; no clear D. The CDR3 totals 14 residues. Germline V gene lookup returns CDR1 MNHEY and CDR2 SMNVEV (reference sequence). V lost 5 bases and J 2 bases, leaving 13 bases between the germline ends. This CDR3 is CASSPLTATYEQYF. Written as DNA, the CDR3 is TGTGCCAGCAGTCCCCTTACAGCTACCTACGAGCAGTACTTC.

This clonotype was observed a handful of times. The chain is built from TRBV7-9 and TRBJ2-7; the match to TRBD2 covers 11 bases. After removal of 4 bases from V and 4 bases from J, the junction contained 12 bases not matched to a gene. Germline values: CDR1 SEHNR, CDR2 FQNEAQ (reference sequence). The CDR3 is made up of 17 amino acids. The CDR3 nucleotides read TGTGCCAGCAGCTCCCCTGGTAGCGGGAGGGCCTCTTACGAGCAGTACTTC. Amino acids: CASSSPGSGRASYEQYF.

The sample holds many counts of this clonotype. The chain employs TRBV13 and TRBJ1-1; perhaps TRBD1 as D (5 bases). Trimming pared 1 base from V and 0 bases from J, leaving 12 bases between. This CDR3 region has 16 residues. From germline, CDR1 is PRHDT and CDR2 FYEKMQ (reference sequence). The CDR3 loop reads CASSLVEGILNTEAFF. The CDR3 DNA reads TGTGCCAGCAGCTTAGTAGAGGGGATCCTGAACACTGAAGCTTTCTTT.

The CDR3 sequence: CASSIMAGGHNEQFF. CDR3 nucleotide sequence: TGTGCCAGTAGTATAATGGCGGGAGGACATAATGAGCAGTTCTTC. This chain connects TRBV19 to TRBJ2-1; 8 nucleotides line up with TRBD2. The CDR3 loop spans 15 amino acids. The trim removed 2 bases at V and 7 bases at J, leaving 7 bases unmatched. The germline V gene has CDR1 LNHDA and CDR2 SQIVND (reference sequence).

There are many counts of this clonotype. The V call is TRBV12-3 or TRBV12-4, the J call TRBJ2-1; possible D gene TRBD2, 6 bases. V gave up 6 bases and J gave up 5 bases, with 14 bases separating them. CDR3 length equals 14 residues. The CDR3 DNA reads TGTGCCAGCAGCTCCCACGGGAGTAACAATGAGCAGTTCTTC. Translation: CASSSHGSNNEQFF.

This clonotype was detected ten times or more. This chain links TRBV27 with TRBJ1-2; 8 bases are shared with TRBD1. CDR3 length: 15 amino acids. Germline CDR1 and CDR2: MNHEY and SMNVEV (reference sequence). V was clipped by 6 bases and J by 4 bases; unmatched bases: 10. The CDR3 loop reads CASSPYPGQVYGYTF. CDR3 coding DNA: TGTGCCAGCAGCCCCTATCCGGGACAGGTCTATGGCTACACCTTC.

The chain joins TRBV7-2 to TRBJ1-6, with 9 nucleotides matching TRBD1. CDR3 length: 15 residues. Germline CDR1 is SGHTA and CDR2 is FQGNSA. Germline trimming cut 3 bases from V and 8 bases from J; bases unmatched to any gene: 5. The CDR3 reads CASSLDRGSDSPLHF. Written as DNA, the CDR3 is TGTGCCAGCAGCTTGGACAGGGGCTCGGATTCACCCCTCCACTTT. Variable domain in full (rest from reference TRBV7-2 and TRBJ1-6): GAGVSQSPSNKVTEKGKDVELRCDPISGHTALYWYRQSLGQGLEFLIYFQGNSAPDKSGLPSDRFSAERTGGSVSTLTIQRTQQEDSAVYLCASSLDRGSDSPLHFGNGTRLTVT.

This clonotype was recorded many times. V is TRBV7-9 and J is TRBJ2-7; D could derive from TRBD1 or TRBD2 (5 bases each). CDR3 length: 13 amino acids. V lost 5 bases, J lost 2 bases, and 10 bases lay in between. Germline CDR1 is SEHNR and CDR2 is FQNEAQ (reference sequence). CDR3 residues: CASSRDPAYEQYF. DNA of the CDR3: TGTGCCAGCAGCCGGGACCCGGCCTACGAGCAGTACTTC.

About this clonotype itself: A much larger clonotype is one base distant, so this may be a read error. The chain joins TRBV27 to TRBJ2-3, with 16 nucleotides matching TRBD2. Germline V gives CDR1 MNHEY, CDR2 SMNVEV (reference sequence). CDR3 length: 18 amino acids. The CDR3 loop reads CACSLGTSGRAGTDTQYF. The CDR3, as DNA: TGTGCCTGCAGTTTAGGGACTAGCGGGAGGGCGGGAACAGATACGCAGTATTTT.

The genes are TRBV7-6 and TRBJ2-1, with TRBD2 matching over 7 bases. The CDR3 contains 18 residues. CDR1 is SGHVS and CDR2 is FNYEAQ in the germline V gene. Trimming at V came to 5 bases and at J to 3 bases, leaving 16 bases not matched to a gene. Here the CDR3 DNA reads TGTGCCAGCAGCCCGAGAGCTAGCTGGCGGGAGAACTACAATGAGCAGTTCTTC. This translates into CASSPRASWRENYNEQFF. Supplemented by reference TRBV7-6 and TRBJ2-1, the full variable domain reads GAGVSQSPRYKVTKRGQDVALRCDPISGHVSLYWYRQALGQGPEFLTYFNYEAQQDKSGLPNDRFSAERPEGSISTLTIQRTEQRDSAMYRCASSPRASWRENYNEQFFGPGTRLTVL.

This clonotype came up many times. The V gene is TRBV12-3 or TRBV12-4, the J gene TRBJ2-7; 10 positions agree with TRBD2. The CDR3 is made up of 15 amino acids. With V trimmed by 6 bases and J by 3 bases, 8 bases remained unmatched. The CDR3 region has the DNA TGTGCCAGCAGCCCTAGACTAGCGGGCATCTACGAGCAGTACTTC. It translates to CASSPRLAGIYEQYF.

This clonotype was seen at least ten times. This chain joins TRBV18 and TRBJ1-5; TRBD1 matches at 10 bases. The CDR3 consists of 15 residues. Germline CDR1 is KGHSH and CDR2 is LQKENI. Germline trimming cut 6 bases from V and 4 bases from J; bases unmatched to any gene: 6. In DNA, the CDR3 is TGTGCCAGCTCTTCAGGGGGACAGGGGAATCAGCCCCAGCATTTT. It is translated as CASSSGGQGNQPQHF.

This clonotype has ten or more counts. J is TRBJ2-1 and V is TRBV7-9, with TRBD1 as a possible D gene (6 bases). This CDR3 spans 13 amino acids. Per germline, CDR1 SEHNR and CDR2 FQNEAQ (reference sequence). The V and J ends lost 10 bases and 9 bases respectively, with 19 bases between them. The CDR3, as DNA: TGTGCCACCCCCCGGGACACGCTAGGTGAGCAGTTCTTC. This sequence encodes CATPRDTLGEQFF.

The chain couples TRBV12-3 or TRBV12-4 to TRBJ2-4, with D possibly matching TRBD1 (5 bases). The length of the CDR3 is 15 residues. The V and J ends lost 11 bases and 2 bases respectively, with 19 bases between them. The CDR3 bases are TGTGCCGGGGCGCCCCTGGGGTTATCCAAAAACATTCAGTACTTC. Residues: CAGAPLGLSKNIQYF.

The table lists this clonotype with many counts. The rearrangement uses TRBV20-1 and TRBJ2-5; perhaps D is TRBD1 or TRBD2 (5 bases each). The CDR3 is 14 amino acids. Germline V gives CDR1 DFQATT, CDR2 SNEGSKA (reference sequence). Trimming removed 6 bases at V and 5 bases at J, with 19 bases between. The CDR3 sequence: CSASPLGVAETQYF. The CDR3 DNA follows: TGCAGTGCCTCTCCGTTGGGGGTTGCGGAGACCCAGTACTTC.

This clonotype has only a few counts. The CDR3 sequence: CASTGLVNTGELFF. The DNA for the CDR3 is TGTGCCAGTACAGGACTAGTCAACACCGGGGAGCTGTTTTTT. The chain couples TRBV19 to TRBJ2-2; 7 bases line up with TRBD2. The CDR3 loop spans 14 amino acids. After removal of 7 bases from V and 2 bases from J, the junction contained 4 bases not matched to a gene. CDR1 is LNHDA, CDR2 SQIVND, per germline (reference sequence).

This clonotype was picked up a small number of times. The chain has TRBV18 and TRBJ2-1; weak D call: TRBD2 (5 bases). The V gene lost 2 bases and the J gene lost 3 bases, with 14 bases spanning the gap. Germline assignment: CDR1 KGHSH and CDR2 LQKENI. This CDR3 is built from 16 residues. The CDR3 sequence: CASSPERDRVYNEQFF. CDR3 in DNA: TGTGCCAGCTCACCAGAGAGGGATCGGGTCTACAATGAGCAGTTCTTC.

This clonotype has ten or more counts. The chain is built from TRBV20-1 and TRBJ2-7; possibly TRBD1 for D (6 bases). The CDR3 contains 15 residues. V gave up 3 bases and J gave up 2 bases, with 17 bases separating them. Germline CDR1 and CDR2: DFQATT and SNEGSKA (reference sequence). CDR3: CSASRIRGSPYEQYF. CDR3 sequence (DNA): TGCAGTGCTAGCCGAATCAGGGGCTCCCCCTACGAGCAGTACTTC.

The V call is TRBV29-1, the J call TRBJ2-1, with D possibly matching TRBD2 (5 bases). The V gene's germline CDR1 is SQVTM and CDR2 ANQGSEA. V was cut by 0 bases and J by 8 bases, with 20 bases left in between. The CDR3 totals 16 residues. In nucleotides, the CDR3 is TGCAGCGTTGAAGATGGACGATGGGCTAGCTCCGATGAGCAGTTCTTC. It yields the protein CSVEDGRWASSDEQFF.

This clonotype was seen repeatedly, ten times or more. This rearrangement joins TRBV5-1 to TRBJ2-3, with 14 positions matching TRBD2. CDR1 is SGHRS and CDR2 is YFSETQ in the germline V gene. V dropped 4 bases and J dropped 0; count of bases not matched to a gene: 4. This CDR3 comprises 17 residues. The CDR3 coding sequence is TGCGCCAGCAGCCCCGGGACTAGCGGGAGAAGCACAGATACGCAGTATTTT. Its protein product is CASSPGTSGRSTDTQYF.

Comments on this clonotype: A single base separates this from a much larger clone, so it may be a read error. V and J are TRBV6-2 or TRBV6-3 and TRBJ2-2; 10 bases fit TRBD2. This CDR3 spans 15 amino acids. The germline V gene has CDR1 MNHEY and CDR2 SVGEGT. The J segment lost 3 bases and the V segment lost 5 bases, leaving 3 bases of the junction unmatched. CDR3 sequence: CASSSGRAYTGELFF. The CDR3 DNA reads TGTGCCAGCAGTAGCGGGAGGGCCTACACCGGGGAGCTGTTTTTT.

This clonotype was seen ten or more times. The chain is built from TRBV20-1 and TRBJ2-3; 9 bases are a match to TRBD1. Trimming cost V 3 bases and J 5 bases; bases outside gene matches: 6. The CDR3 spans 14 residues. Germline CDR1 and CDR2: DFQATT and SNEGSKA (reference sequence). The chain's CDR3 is CSASRGTGLDTQYF. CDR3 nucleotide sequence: TGCAGTGCTAGTCGCGGGACAGGGTTAGATACGCAGTATTTT.

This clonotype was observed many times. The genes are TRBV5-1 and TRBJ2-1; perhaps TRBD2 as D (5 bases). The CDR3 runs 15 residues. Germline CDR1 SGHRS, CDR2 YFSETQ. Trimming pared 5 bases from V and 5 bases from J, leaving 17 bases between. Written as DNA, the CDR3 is TGCGCCAGCAGAATGTTTGGCGGGCCGCACAATGAGCAGTTCTTC. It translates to CASRMFGGPHNEQFF.

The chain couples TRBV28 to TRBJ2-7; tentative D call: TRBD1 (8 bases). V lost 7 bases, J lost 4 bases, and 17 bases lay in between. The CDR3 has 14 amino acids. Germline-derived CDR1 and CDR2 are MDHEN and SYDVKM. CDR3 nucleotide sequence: TGTGCCAGCAAAAAATACAGGGGGGGTTACGAGCAGTACTTC. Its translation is CASKKYRGGYEQYF.

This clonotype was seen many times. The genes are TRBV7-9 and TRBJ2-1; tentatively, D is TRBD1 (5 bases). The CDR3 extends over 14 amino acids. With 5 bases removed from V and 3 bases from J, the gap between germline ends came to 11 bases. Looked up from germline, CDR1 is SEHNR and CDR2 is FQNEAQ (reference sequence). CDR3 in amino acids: CASSPLGVYNEQFF. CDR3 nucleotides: TGTGCCAGCAGCCCCCTAGGGGTCTACAATGAGCAGTTCTTC.